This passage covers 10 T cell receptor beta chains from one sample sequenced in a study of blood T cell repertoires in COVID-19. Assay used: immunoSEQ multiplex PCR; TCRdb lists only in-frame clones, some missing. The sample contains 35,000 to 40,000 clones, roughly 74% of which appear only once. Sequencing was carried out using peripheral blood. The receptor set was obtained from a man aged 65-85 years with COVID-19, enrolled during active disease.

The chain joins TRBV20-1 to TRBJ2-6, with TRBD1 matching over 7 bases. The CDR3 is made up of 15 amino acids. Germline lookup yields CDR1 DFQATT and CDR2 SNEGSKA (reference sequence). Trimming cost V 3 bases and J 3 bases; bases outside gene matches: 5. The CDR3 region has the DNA TGCAGTGCTAGTAAGGGGGCCGGTGGGGCCAACGTCCTGACTTTC. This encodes CSASKGAGGANVLTF.

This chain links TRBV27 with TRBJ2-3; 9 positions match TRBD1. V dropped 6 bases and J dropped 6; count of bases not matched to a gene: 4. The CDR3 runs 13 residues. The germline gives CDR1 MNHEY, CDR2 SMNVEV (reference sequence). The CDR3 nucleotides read TGTGCCAGCAGGGGACAGGGTTGGGATACGCAGTATTTT. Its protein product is CASRGQGWDTQYF.

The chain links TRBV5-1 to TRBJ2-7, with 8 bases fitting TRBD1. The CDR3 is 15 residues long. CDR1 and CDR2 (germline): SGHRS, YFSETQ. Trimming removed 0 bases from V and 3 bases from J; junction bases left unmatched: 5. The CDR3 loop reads CASSLGDRYDYEQYF. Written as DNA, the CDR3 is TGCGCCAGCAGCTTGGGGGACAGGTATGACTACGAGCAGTACTTC. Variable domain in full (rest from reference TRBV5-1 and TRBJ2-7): KAGVTQTPRYLIKTRGQQVTLSCSPISGHRSVSWYQQTPGQGLQFLFEYFSETQRNKGNFPGRFSGRQFSNSRSEMNVSTLELGDSALYLCASSLGDRYDYEQYFGPGTRLTVT.

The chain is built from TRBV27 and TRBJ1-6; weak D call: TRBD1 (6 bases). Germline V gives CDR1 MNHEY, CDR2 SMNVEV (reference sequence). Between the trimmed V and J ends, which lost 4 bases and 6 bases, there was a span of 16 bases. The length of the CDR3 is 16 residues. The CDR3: CASSSVGGGPNSPLHF. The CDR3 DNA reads TGTGCCAGCAGTTCCGTGGGGGGGGGCCCTAATTCACCCCTCCACTTT.

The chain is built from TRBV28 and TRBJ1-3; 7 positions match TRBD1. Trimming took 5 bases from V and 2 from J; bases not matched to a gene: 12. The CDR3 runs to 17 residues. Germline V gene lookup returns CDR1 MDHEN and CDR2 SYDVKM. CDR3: CASSGPRQGSTGNTIYF. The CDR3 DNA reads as TGTGCCAGCAGTGGACCGAGACAGGGATCGACTGGAAACACCATATATTTT.

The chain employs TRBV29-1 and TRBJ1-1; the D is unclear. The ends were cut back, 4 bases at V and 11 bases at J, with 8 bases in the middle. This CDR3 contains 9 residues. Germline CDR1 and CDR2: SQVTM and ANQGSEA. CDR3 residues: CSVGGMAFF. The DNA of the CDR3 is TGCAGCGTTGGAGGGATGGCTTTCTTT.

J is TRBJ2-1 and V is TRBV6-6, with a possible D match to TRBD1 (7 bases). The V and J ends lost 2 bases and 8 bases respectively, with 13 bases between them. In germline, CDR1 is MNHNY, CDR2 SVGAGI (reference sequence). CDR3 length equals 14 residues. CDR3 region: CASSYNQGGDEQFF. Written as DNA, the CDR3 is TGTGCCAGCAGTTACAACCAGGGGGGCGATGAGCAGTTCTTC.

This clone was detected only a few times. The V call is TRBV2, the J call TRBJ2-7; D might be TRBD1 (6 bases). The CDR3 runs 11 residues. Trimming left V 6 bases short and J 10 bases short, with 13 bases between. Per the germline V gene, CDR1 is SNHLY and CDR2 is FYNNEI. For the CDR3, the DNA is TGTGCCAGCAGAGGGGACACCGTTCAGTACTTC. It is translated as CASRGDTVQYF.

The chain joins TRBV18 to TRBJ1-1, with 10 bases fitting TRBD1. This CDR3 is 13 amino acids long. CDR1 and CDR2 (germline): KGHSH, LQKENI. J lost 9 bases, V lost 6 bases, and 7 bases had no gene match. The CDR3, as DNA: TGTGCCAGCTCGCCGGACAGGGGGAGTCAAGCTTTCTTT. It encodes CASSPDRGSQAFF.

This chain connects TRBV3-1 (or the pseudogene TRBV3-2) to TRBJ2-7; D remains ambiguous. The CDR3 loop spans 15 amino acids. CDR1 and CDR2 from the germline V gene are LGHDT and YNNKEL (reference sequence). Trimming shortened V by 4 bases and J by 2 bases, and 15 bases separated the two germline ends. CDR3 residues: CASSRSPTPAYEQYF. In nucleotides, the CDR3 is TGTGCCAGCAGCCGCTCCCCCACACCCGCCTACGAGCAGTACTTC.